Presented here are 12 T cell receptor beta chains from one specimen sequenced in a study of cytomegalovirus exposure and HLA in healthy donors. Both 60 Vbeta primers and 13 Jbeta primers went into the PCR. Some clones are missing from TCRdb's copy, which holds only in-frame ones; the method was immunoSEQ multiplex PCR. The profile shows 150,000 to 200,000 clones, 70% to 90% of them singletons. Specimen: PBMCs. Source of these receptors: a woman younger than 35 in good health and CMV-seropositive.

The chain couples TRBV7-9 to TRBJ2-1; D gene ambiguous. Germline V CDR1 and CDR2: SEHNR, FQNEAQ (reference sequence). Trimming removed 2 bases from V and 7 bases from J, with 9 bases in between. This CDR3 spans 13 amino acids. The CDR3 is CASSLPPGNEQFF. CDR3 DNA sequence: TGTGCCAGCAGCTTACCCCCAGGTAATGAGCAGTTCTTC.

V is TRBV28 and J is TRBJ1-5; D not resolved. Germline V CDR1 and CDR2: MDHEN, SYDVKM. Trimming took off 3 bases at V and 11 bases at J, with 11 bases between the two ends. This CDR3 comprises 12 residues. The CDR3 nucleotides are TGTGCCAGCAGTTTTACCACGGTGGCCCAGCATTTT. This encodes CASSFTTVAQHF.

This chain connects TRBV6-4 to TRBJ1-1; 8 positions match TRBD1. The CDR3 spans 14 residues. V lost 4 bases to trimming and J lost 4 bases; unmatched junction nucleotides: 5. Germline loops: CDR1 MRHNA, CDR2 SNTAGT. The CDR3 DNA sequence: TGTGCCAGCAGTGGGCCAGGGGGCATCACTGAAGCTTTCTTT. This translates into CASSGPGGITEAFF.

The chain has TRBV28 and TRBJ2-7; no firm D call. Trimming took 6 bases from V and 3 from J, leaving 18 bases between them. The CDR3 spans 15 residues. Germline V CDR1 and CDR2: MDHEN, SYDVKM. The CDR3: CASRVEMAGHYEQYF. CDR3 in DNA: TGTGCCAGCAGGGTTGAGATGGCAGGTCACTACGAGCAGTACTTC.

The V gene is TRBV19, the J gene TRBJ1-1; D might be TRBD1 (5 bases). Trimming took off 8 bases at V and 5 bases at J, with 15 bases between the two ends. Germline V lookup: CDR1 LNHDA, CDR2 SQIVND (reference sequence). There are 13 residues in the CDR3. DNA for the CDR3: TGTGCCAGTGGCAATCAGGGAAGGACTGAAGCTTTCTTT. Encoded protein: CASGNQGRTEAFF. Combining the CDR3 with reference TRBV19 and TRBJ1-1 gives the whole variable domain DGGITQSPKYLFRKEGQNVTLSCEQNLNHDAMYWYRQDPGQGLRLIYYSQIVNDFQKGDIAEGYSVSREKKESFPLTVTSAQKNPTAFYLCASGNQGRTEAFFGQGTRLTVV.

The sample holds a few counts of this clone. This CDR3 is CASSPSGDSYNEQFF. In DNA form, the CDR3 reads TGTGCCAGCAGTCCTAGCGGAGACTCCTACAATGAGCAGTTCTTC. The V call is TRBV6-5, the J call TRBJ2-1, with 7 bases fitting TRBD2. V trimming: 5 bases; J trimming: 0 bases; junction bases outside the gene matches: 4. The CDR3 sequence is 15 residues long. CDR1 is MNHEY and CDR2 is SVGAGI in the germline V gene.

This CDR3 is CASSQAGGDEKLFF. CDR3 in DNA: TGTGCCAGCAGCCAAGCGGGGGGAGATGAAAAACTGTTTTTT. This chain connects TRBV4-2 to TRBJ1-4; possibly TRBD1 for D (5 bases). V was shortened by 1 base and J by 6 bases, with 9 bases between the two germline ends. The V gene's germline CDR1 is LGHNA and CDR2 YNFKEQ. The CDR3 contains 14 residues.

The sample holds a few counts of this clone. The rearrangement joins TRBV6-5 to TRBJ2-1; 12 bases are shared with TRBD2. With V trimmed by 11 bases and J by 7 bases, 9 bases remained unmatched. Germline V gene sequence: CDR1 MNHEY, CDR2 SVGAGI. The CDR3 spans 14 residues. For the CDR3, the DNA is TGTGCCGTCGCGGGACTAGCGGGTAAGAATGAGCAGTTCTTC. This encodes CAVAGLAGKNEQFF.

The chain joins TRBV5-1 to TRBJ1-4; TRBD1 matches at 7 bases. This CDR3 region has 14 residues. CDR1 and CDR2 from the germline V gene are SGHRS and YFSETQ. V shed 4 bases, J shed 4 bases, and the junction held 4 bases outside the gene matches. This chain's CDR3 is CASSRGQDNEKLFF. In DNA form, the CDR3 reads TGCGCCAGCAGCCGTGGACAGGATAATGAAAAACTGTTTTTT. The full variable domain, with the rest looked up from reference TRBV5-1 and TRBJ1-4, is KAGVTQTPRYLIKTRGQQVTLSCSPISGHRSVSWYQQTPGQGLQFLFEYFSETQRNKGNFPGRFSGRQFSNSRSEMNVSTLELGDSALYLCASSRGQDNEKLFFGSGTQLSVL.

J is TRBJ1-1 and V is TRBV6-6; possibly TRBD1 for D (6 bases). The V gene's germline CDR1 is MNHNY and CDR2 SVGAGI (reference sequence). The length of the CDR3 is 14 residues. V dropped 6 bases and J dropped 0 bases, with 11 bases sitting between them. CDR3 loop: CASSQDSLNTEAFF. CDR3 DNA sequence: TGTGCCAGCAGCCAGGACAGCCTGAACACTGAAGCTTTCTTT.

V is TRBV28 and J is TRBJ2-5, with 9 bases identical to TRBD1. Trimming at V came to 7 bases and at J to 4 bases, leaving 13 bases not matched to a gene. The CDR3 length is 16 residues. Per germline, CDR1 MDHEN and CDR2 SYDVKM. This chain's CDR3 is CASTPQGQGKVETQYF. In DNA, the CDR3 is TGTGCCAGCACTCCCCAGGGACAGGGCAAAGTAGAGACCCAGTACTTC.

This clone came up a few times. V gene TRBV6-5 combines with J gene TRBJ1-4; D is undetermined. Looked up from germline, CDR1 is MNHEY and CDR2 is SVGAGI. This CDR3 region has 12 residues. V was pared by 2 bases and J by 7 bases, with 5 bases between. The CDR3 region is CASSYGGEKLFF. The DNA of the CDR3 is TGTGCCAGCAGTTACGGAGGTGAAAAACTGTTTTTT.